One T cell receptor beta chain is described in this entry. What it recognizes is unknown. This specimen comes from a study of a mutant IDH1 vaccine in newly diagnosed glioma. For the study at large: Vaccination followed radiotherapy alone by 4-6 weeks, or accompanied temozolomide cycles. Treated patients comprised approximately 62% males and about 40% females, mean age roughly 37 years. Week 35 brought visit V12, which was followed by visit V13 at week 47. The study, taken as a whole, reports: The study observed vaccine-induced immune responses in 90% to 95% of patients.

The CDR3 is 14 amino acids. The V gene lost 3 bases and the J gene lost 4 bases, with 13 bases spanning the gap. In germline, CDR1 is SGHNT, CDR2 YYREEE (reference sequence). The repertoire was sequenced with immunoSEQ multiplex PCR; TCRdb's copy has only in-frame clones and lacks some. The repertoire consists of roughly 56,000 clones, with around three quarters occurring once and the leading ten covering around 4.9%. Noted time point: week 47, end of study. Every single dose of the vaccine, 300 ug of mutant IDH1 20-mer peptide, came with topical imiquimod. Sequencing was performed on PBMCs, taken from a glioma patient whose treatment included an IDH1 peptide vaccine. V usage is TRBV5-4 and J usage is TRBJ1-2; tentative D call: TRBD1 (6 bases). This clonotype was sampled from a woman aged 40 to 50 with glioma. Some clones in this sample may be carry-over from other donors' samples. CDR3 loop: CASSSTGLGYGYTF. CDR3 DNA: TGTGCCAGCAGCTCCACAGGGTTGGGCTATGGCTACACCTTC.